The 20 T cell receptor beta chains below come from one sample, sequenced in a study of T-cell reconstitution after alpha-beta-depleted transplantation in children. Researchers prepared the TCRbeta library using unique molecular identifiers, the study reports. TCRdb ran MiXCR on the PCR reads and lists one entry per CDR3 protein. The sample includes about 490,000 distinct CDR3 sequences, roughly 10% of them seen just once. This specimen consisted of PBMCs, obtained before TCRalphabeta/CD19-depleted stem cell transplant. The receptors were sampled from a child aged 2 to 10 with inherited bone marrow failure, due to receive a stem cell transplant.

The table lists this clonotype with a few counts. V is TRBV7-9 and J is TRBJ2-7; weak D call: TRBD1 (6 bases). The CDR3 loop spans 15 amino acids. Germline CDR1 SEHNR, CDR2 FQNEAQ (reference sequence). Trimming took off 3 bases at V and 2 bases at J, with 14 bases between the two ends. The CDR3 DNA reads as TGTGCCAGCAGCTTCTCCGGGACATACCCCTACGAGCAGTACTTC. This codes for CASSFSGTYPYEQYF.

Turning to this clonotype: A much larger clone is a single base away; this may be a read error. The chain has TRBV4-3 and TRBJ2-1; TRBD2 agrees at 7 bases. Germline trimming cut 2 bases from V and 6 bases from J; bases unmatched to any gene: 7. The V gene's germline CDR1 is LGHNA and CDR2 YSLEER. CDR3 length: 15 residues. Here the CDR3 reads CASSQRGGSCNEQFF. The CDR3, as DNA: TGCGCCAGCAGCCAAAGGGGCGGGAGTTGCAATGAGCAGTTCTTC.

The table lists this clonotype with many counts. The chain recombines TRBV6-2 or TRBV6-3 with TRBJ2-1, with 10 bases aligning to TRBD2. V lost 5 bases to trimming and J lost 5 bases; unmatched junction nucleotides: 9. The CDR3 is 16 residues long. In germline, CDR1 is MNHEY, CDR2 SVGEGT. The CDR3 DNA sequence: TGTGCCAGCAGTCGACGAGCGGGAGGGGGACACAATGAGCAGTTCTTC. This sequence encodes CASSRRAGGGHNEQFF.

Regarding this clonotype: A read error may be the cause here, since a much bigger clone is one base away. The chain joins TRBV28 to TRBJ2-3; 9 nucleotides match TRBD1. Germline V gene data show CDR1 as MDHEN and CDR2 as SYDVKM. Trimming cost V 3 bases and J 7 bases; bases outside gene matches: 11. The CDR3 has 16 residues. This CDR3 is CASSFPRTGAAHTQYF. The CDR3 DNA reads TGTGCCAGCAGTTTCCCCAGGACAGGGGCGGCACATACGCAGTATTTT.

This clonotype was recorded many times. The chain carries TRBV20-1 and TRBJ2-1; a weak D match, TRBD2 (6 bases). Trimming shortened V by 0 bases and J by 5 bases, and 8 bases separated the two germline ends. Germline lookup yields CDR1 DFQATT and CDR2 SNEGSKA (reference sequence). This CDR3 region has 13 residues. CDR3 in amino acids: CSARDWTNNEQFF. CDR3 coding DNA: TGCAGTGCTAGAGATTGGACTAACAATGAGCAGTTCTTC.

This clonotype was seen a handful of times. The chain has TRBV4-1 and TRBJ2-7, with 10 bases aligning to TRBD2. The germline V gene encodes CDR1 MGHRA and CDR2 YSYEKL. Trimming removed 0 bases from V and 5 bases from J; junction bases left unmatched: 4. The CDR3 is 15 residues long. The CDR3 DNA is TGCGCCAGCAGCCAAGAAAAGCGGGAGGGTAACGAGCAGTACTTC. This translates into CASSQEKREGNEQYF.

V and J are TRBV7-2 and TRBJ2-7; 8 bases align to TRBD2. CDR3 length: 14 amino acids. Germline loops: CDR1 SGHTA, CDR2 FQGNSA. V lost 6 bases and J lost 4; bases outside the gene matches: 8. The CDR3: CASSNSGIVYEQYF. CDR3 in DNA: TGTGCCAGCAGTAATAGCGGGATAGTTTACGAGCAGTACTTC.

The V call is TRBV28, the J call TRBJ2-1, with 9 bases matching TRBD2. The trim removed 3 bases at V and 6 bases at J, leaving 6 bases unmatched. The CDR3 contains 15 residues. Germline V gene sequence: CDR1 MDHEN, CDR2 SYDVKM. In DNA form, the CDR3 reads TGTGCCAGCAGTTTTGGCGGGAGGGCCCTCAATGAGCAGTTCTTC. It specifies CASSFGGRALNEQFF.

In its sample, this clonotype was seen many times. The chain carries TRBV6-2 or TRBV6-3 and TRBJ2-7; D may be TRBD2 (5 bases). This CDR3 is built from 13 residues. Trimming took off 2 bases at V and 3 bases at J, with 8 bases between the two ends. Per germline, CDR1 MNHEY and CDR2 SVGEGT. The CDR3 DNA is TGTGCCAGCAGTTACGAGACTAACTACGAGCAGTACTTC. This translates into CASSYETNYEQYF.

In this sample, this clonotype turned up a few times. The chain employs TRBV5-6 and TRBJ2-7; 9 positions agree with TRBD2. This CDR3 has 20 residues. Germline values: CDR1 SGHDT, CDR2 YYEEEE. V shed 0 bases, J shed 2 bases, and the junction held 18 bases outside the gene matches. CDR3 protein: CASSLERTWTSARSTYEQYF. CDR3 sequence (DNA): TGTGCCAGCAGCTTGGAGAGAACGTGGACTAGCGCCCGAAGTACCTACGAGCAGTACTTC.

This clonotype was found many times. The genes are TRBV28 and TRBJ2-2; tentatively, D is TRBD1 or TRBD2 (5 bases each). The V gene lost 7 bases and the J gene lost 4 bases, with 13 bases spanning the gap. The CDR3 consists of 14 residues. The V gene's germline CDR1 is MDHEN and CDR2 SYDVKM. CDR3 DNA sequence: TGTGCCAGCACCTTGGGTGGGACCACCGGGGAGCTGTTTTTT. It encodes CASTLGGTTGELFF.

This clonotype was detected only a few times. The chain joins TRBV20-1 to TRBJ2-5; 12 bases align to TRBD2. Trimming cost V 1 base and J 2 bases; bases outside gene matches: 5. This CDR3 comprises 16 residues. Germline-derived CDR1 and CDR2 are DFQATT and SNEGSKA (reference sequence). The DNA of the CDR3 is TGCAGTGCTAGAGGGGGACTAGCGGGTTTACAAGAGACCCAGTACTTC. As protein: CSARGGLAGLQETQYF.

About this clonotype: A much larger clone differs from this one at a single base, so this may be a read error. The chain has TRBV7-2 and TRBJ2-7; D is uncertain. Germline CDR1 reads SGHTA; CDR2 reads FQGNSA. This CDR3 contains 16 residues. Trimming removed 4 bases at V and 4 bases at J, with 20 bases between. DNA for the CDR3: TGTGCCAGCAGCTCAGCCGGGCTAGGATCCTTTTACGAGCAGTACTTC. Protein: CASSSAGLGSFYEQYF.

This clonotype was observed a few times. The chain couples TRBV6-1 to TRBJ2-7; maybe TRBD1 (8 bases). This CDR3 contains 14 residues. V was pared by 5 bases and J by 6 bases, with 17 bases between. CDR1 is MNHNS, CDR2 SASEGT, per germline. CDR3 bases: TGTGCCAGCAGTATGGGGGGGACAGGTCGCGAGCAGTACTTC. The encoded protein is CASSMGGTGREQYF.

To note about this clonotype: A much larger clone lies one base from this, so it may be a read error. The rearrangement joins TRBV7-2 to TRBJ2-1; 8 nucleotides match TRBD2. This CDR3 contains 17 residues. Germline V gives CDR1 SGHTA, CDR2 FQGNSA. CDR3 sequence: CASSLTRAGGPYNEQLF. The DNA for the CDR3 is TGTGCCAGCAGCTTAACTCGGGCGGGAGGTCCCTACAATGAGCAGCTCTTC. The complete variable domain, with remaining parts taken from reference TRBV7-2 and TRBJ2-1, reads GAGVSQSPSNKVTEKGKDVELRCDPISGHTALYWYRQSLGQGLEFLIYFQGNSAPDKSGLPSDRFSAERTGGSVSTLTIQRTQQEDSAVYLCASSLTRAGGPYNEQLFGPGTRLTVL.

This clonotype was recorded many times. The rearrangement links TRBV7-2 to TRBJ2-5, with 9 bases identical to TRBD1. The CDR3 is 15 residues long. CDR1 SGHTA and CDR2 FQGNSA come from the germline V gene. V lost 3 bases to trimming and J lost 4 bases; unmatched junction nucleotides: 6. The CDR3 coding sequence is TGTGCCAGCAGCTTGTGGGACAGGGTCCCAGAGACCCAGTACTTC. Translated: CASSLWDRVPETQYF.

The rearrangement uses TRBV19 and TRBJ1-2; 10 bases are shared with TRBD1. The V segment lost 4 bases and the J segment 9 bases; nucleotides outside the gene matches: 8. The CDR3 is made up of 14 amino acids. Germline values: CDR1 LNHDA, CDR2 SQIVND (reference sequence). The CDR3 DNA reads TGTGCCAGTAGTACCTCCGGGACAGGGGATCGCTACACCTTC. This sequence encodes CASSTSGTGDRYTF.

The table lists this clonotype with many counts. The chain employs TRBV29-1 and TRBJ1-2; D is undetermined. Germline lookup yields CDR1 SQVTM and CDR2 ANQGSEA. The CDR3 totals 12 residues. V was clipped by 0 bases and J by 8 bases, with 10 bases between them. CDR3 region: CSVEDEHQGYTF. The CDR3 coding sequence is TGCAGCGTTGAAGATGAACACCAAGGCTACACCTTC.

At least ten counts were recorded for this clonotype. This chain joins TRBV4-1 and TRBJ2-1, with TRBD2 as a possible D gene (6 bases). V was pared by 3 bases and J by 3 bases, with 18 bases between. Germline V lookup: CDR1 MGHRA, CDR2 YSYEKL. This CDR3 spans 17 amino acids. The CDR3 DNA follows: TGCGCCAGCAGCCACCTCATGGGAGGCCAGGTCTACAATGAGCAGTTCTTC. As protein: CASSHLMGGQVYNEQFF.

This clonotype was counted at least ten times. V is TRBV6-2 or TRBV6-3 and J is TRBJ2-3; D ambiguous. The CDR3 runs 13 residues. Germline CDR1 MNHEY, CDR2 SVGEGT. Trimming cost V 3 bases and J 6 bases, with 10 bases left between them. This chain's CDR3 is CASSYSIRDTQYF. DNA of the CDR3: TGTGCCAGCAGTTATTCGATCCGGGATACGCAGTATTTT.